A single sample is the source of the 29 T cell receptor beta chains below, sequenced in a study of cytomegalovirus exposure and HLA in healthy donors. Use of 60 Vbeta and 13 Jbeta primers characterized the PCR. Sequencing used immunoSEQ multiplex PCR; TCRdb keeps in-frame clones, though not all of them. The ten top clones account for more than 0.75%, within a sample of 200,000 to 250,000 clones. Sequenced material: PBMCs. The source of these receptors is a woman in her thirties in good health and CMV-seropositive.

The CDR3, as DNA: TGTGCCAGCGGGGTCGGTACTAGCTCCTACGAGCAGTACTTC. Translation: CASGVGTSSYEQYF. V is TRBV9 and J is TRBJ2-7, with a weak D call TRBD2 (5 bases). The ends were cut back, 7 bases at V and 0 bases at J, with 14 bases in the middle. The germline CDR1 and CDR2 sequences are SGDLS and YYNGEE. CDR3 length equals 14 residues.

V gene TRBV4-3 combines with J gene TRBJ2-2, with 10 bases fitting TRBD2. The junction had 4 bases not matched to a gene; V was cut back by 0 bases and J by 0 bases. Looked up from germline, CDR1 is LGHNA and CDR2 is YSLEER. The CDR3 length is 18 residues. CDR3 residues: CASSQDLLAGPNTGELFF. In nucleotides, the CDR3 is TGCGCCAGCAGCCAAGATTTACTAGCGGGACCGAACACCGGGGAGCTGTTTTTT.

Note on this clone: The same CDR3 also results from other DNA sequences found in this sample. This rearrangement joins TRBV2 to TRBJ1-5; 12 bases align to TRBD1. The CDR3 runs to 16 residues. Per the germline V gene, CDR1 is SNHLY and CDR2 is FYNNEI. Losses at the gene ends were 6 bases for V and 5 bases for J; bases not matched to a gene: 8. CDR3: CASRAGTGGAYQPQHF. The CDR3 nucleotides are TGTGCCAGCAGAGCCGGGACAGGGGGCGCGTATCAGCCCCAGCATTTT.

The chain recombines TRBV6-5 with TRBJ2-1, with D possibly matching TRBD2 (6 bases). This CDR3 has 16 residues. CDR1 MNHEY and CDR2 SVGAGI come from the germline V gene. Deletions cut 0 bases from V and 3 bases from J, with 12 bases between. The CDR3 is CASSYSWEALYNEQFF. CDR3 nucleotide sequence: TGTGCCAGCAGTTACTCTTGGGAGGCCCTCTACAATGAGCAGTTCTTC.

The V and J genes are TRBV15 and TRBJ2-5; D perhaps matches TRBD1 (6 bases). The J call is uncertain, as TRBJ2-7 better fits the DNA end. Looked up from germline, CDR1 is LNHNV and CDR2 is YYDKDF (reference sequence). This CDR3 spans 15 amino acids. CDR3 coding DNA: TGTGCCACCAGCACCCGGGACACCGCACCCTACGAGCAGTACTTC. Amino acid sequence: CATSTRDTAPYEQYF.

The chain has TRBV7-6 and TRBJ2-5; D remains unclear. Trimming cost V 3 bases and J 5 bases, with 10 bases left between them. Germline V gene data show CDR1 as SGHVS and CDR2 as FNYEAQ. CDR3 length: 13 residues. In DNA form, the CDR3 reads TGTGCCAGCAGCTTTAGTATCTGGGAGACCCAGTACTTC. It translates to CASSFSIWETQYF.

V gene TRBV28 combines with J gene TRBJ1-5; D uncertain. Germline assignment: CDR1 MDHEN and CDR2 SYDVKM. CDR3 length: 14 residues. Trimming took 2 bases from V and 5 from J, leaving 10 bases between them. CDR3 DNA: TGTGCCAGCAGTTTACCCCTTTATGATCAGCCCCAGCATTTT. It translates to CASSLPLYDQPQHF.

The chain uses TRBV9 and TRBJ2-1, with 8 bases aligning to TRBD2. Trimming at V came to 2 bases and at J to 7 bases, leaving 8 bases not matched to a gene. CDR3 length equals 15 residues. From germline, CDR1 is SGDLS and CDR2 YYNGEE. CDR3 in DNA: TGTGCCAGCAGCGTTAGGATGGGCGGGAGGAATGAGCAGTTCTTC. Translation: CASSVRMGGRNEQFF.

The genes are TRBV9 and TRBJ2-3; 9 nucleotides agree with TRBD2. Germline values: CDR1 SGDLS, CDR2 YYNGEE. CDR3 size: 16 residues. The V segment lost 1 base and the J segment 5 bases; nucleotides outside the gene matches: 8. CDR3 coding DNA: TGTGCCAGCAGCGTATCCGTAGCGGGAGTGAAAGATACGCAGTATTTT. Encoded protein: CASSVSVAGVKDTQYF.

This chain uses TRBV6-5 with TRBJ1-3, with D tentatively TRBD1 (6 bases). Germline lookup yields CDR1 MNHEY and CDR2 SVGAGI. Trimming pared 4 bases from V and 3 bases from J, leaving 16 bases between. The CDR3 is made up of 16 amino acids. CDR3 in DNA: TGTGCCAGCAGTTTATACAGGGAATCTGTTGGAAACACCATATATTTT. Its translation: CASSLYRESVGNTIYF.

V usage is TRBV11-2 and J usage is TRBJ2-5, with 10 bases matching TRBD2. V lost 0 bases to trimming and J lost 4 bases; unmatched junction nucleotides: 11. The CDR3 contains 18 residues. CDR1 and CDR2 (germline): SGHAT, FQNNGV. The CDR3 DNA is TGTGCCAGCAGCTTAGATCATAGAGTGAGCGGGAGGGGAGAGACCCAGTACTTC. Its translation: CASSLDHRVSGRGETQYF. The entire variable domain, with the rest obtained from reference TRBV11-2 and TRBJ2-5, is as follows: EAGVAQSPRYKIIEKRQSVAFWCNPISGHATLYWYQQILGQGPKLLIQFQNNGVVDDSQLPKDRFSAERLKGVDSTLKIQPAKLEDSAVYLCASSLDHRVSGRGETQYFGPGTRLLVL.

V usage is TRBV2 and J usage is TRBJ1-4; 8 bases fit TRBD1. J was trimmed by 8 bases and V by 7 bases; bases with no gene match: 12. Germline CDR1 reads SNHLY; CDR2 reads FYNNEI. The CDR3 is 15 residues long. In DNA form, the CDR3 reads TGTGCCAGCATTCCGGGACAGGCTTATGGAGAAAAACTGTTTTTT. Residues: CASIPGQAYGEKLFF.

The chain couples TRBV2 to TRBJ1-2, with D possibly being TRBD1 (6 bases). Per the germline V gene, CDR1 is SNHLY and CDR2 is FYNNEI. Trimming removed 8 bases from V and 6 bases from J, with 16 bases in between. CDR3 size: 13 residues. CDR3 loop: CASVIRQGNGYTF. The DNA of the CDR3 is TGTGCCAGCGTGATAAGGCAGGGGAATGGCTACACCTTC.

The chain recombines TRBV5-1 with TRBJ2-7, with 9 bases aligning to TRBD1. This CDR3 spans 15 amino acids. Germline V lookup: CDR1 SGHRS, CDR2 YFSETQ. Losses at the gene ends were 4 bases for V and 4 bases for J; bases not matched to a gene: 9. The CDR3 reads CASSLMGQGEYEQYF. The DNA for the CDR3 is TGCGCCAGCAGCCTAATGGGACAGGGCGAGTACGAGCAGTACTTC.

The chain links TRBV6-5 to TRBJ1-1; maybe TRBD1 (5 bases). Germline assignment: CDR1 MNHEY and CDR2 SVGAGI. The CDR3 is 15 amino acids. Trimming shortened V by 0 bases and J by 4 bases, and 12 bases separated the two germline ends. DNA of the CDR3: TGTGCCAGCAGTTACTCATACCAGGGAGGCACTGAAGCTTTCTTT. Translating it yields CASSYSYQGGTEAFF.

The CDR3 nucleotides read TGCGCCAGCAGCTTGGTTGCGGGAGGTCACACAGATACGCAGTATTTT. This codes for CASSLVAGGHTDTQYF. The chain links TRBV5-1 to TRBJ2-3, with 8 positions matching TRBD2. V lost 0 bases to trimming and J lost 2 bases; unmatched junction nucleotides: 5. The CDR3 loop spans 16 amino acids. The germline V gene encodes CDR1 SGHRS and CDR2 YFSETQ. Filled out from reference TRBV5-1 and TRBJ2-3, the complete variable domain reads KAGVTQTPRYLIKTRGQQVTLSCSPISGHRSVSWYQQTPGQGLQFLFEYFSETQRNKGNFPGRFSGRQFSNSRSEMNVSTLELGDSALYLCASSLVAGGHTDTQYFGPGTRLTVL.

The V and J genes are TRBV6-5 and TRBJ1-1; D uncertain. The CDR3 loop spans 14 amino acids. Germline V lookup: CDR1 MNHEY, CDR2 SVGAGI. V was trimmed by 6 bases and J by 0 bases, leaving 11 bases between them. CDR3 residues: CASREHRLNTEAFF. The CDR3 nucleotides read TGTGCCAGCAGAGAGCACAGACTGAACACTGAAGCTTTCTTT.

The chain combines TRBV6-1 with TRBJ1-5, with no clear D. The CDR3 extends over 14 amino acids. Germline-derived CDR1 and CDR2 are MNHNS and SASEGT. Trimming removed 1 base from V and 7 bases from J, with 11 bases in between. CDR3 sequence: CASSEGYGGQPQHF. Here the CDR3 DNA reads TGTGCCAGCAGTGAAGGCTATGGAGGGCAGCCCCAGCATTTT.

Notes on this clone: At one boundary the junction diverges from the germline segment, which might be a read error. The gene calls are TRBV9 and TRBJ1-2, with TRBD1 matching 7 bases. The CDR3 is made up of 15 amino acids. Germline V lookup: CDR1 SGDLS, CDR2 YYNGEE. CDR3 bases: TGTGCCAGCAGCGGATACAGGGGAACTACCTATGACTACACCTTC. This translates into CASSGYRGTTYDYTF.

The V call is TRBV27, the J call TRBJ1-2; 7 positions match TRBD1. CDR3 length: 15 amino acids. Germline V gene data show CDR1 as MNHEY and CDR2 as SMNVEV (reference sequence). Trimming cost V 2 bases and J 6 bases; bases outside gene matches: 9. The CDR3 bases are TGTGCCAGCAGTTTACATGCCAGGGGGGCTAATGGCTACACCTTC. It specifies CASSLHARGANGYTF.

V gene TRBV5-4 combines with J gene TRBJ2-2; 8 bases match TRBD2. Losses at the gene ends were 0 bases for V and 1 base for J; bases not matched to a gene: 2. CDR3 size: 16 residues. Germline CDR1 reads SGHNT; CDR2 reads YYREEE (reference sequence). The CDR3 DNA reads as TGTGCCAGCAGCTTGGGACTAGCGCGGAACACCGGGGAGCTGTTTTTT. Translating gives CASSLGLARNTGELFF.

V usage is TRBV5-1 and J usage is TRBJ2-5, with a possible D match to TRBD1 (6 bases). The J call may be incorrect, as the DNA end agrees better with TRBJ2-7. The CDR3 consists of 15 residues. The germline V gene encodes CDR1 SGHRS and CDR2 YFSETQ. The chain's CDR3 is CASSLVAGVVDEQYF. CDR3 DNA sequence: TGCGCCAGCAGCTTGGTCGCAGGGGTGGTTGACGAGCAGTACTTC.

The genes are TRBV28 and TRBJ2-2, with 12 bases fitting TRBD2. The CDR3 has 15 amino acids. Germline lookup yields CDR1 MDHEN and CDR2 SYDVKM. J gave up 3 bases and V 6 bases, and 2 bases lay outside the gene matches. The CDR3 here is CASRTSGGDTGELFF. In DNA form, the CDR3 reads TGTGCCAGCAGGACTAGCGGGGGCGACACCGGGGAGCTGTTTTTT.

This chain links TRBV19 with TRBJ2-1, with 7 nucleotides matching TRBD1. The CDR3 is 15 amino acids. The germline gives CDR1 LNHDA, CDR2 SQIVND (reference sequence). The V segment lost 6 bases and the J segment 2 bases; nucleotides outside the gene matches: 7. In DNA, the CDR3 is TGTGCCAGTAGCACTGACAGGGTCCCCTACAATGAGCAGTTCTTC. This sequence encodes CASSTDRVPYNEQFF.

The chain links TRBV20-1 to TRBJ2-7; D remains unclear. The CDR3 loop spans 11 amino acids. Germline V CDR1 and CDR2: DFQATT, SNEGSKA (reference sequence). V lost 6 bases to trimming and J lost 4 bases, with 10 bases between them. Here the CDR3 DNA reads TGCAGTGCCTCCCCTAATTACGAGCAGTACTTC. Translated, it gives CSASPNYEQYF.

The V and J genes are TRBV18 and TRBJ1-6; 7 bases are shared with TRBD1. The CDR3 extends over 17 amino acids. The trim removed 3 bases at V and 7 bases at J, leaving 12 bases unmatched. From germline, CDR1 is KGHSH and CDR2 LQKENI. CDR3 DNA: TGTGCCAGCTCACCCCTGGAGGGGGCAACGGTGAATTCACCCCTCCACTTT. Residues: CASSPLEGATVNSPLHF.

In regard to this clone: The sample carries other DNA sequences with the same CDR3. The chain links TRBV4-3 to TRBJ2-7, with TRBD1 as a possible D gene (5 bases). Trimming took off 0 bases at V and 3 bases at J, with 9 bases between the two ends. The CDR3 covers 14 residues. Germline-derived CDR1 and CDR2 are LGHNA and YSLEER. In DNA form, the CDR3 reads TGCGCCAGCAGCCAAGATAGGGGTCTCTACGAGCAGTACTTC. Translating it yields CASSQDRGLYEQYF.

The genes are TRBV9 and TRBJ2-3; 7 nucleotides line up with TRBD2. Germline values: CDR1 SGDLS, CDR2 YYNGEE. V dropped 4 bases and J dropped 4; count of bases not matched to a gene: 9. The CDR3 is 15 residues long. The CDR3 spells CASSPGTTWADTQYF. The CDR3 DNA reads TGTGCCAGCAGCCCAGGGACTACCTGGGCAGATACGCAGTATTTT.

This sequence joins TRBV28 and TRBJ1-1; 7 positions match TRBD1. CDR1 MDHEN and CDR2 SYDVKM come from the germline V gene. Unmatched junction bases numbered 6, after V lost 4 bases and J lost 1 base. This CDR3 spans 15 amino acids. Written as DNA, the CDR3 is TGTGCCAGCAGTTCAACCGGGACAGCGAACACTGAAGCTTTCTTT. Its translation is CASSSTGTANTEAFF.